This TCR beta chain was observed in a study of cytomegalovirus exposure and HLA in healthy donors. Broader study findings: Most of the TCR beta V segments (in an earlier analysis) were productive either about 87% or about 30% of the time. A few CMV-associated chains were confirmed in vitro to be specific for CMV antigens.

Notes on this clone: Its antigen is unidentified.

PCR was performed using 60 Vbeta and 13 Jbeta primers. The repertoire was sequenced with immunoSEQ multiplex PCR; TCRdb's copy has only in-frame clones and lacks some. This table holds over 200,000 clones, 77% found once. The TCR was taken from a woman between 55 and 75 years old in good health and CMV-seropositive. Source material: PBMCs.

The CDR3 DNA follows: TGCGCCAGCAGCTTGGGCGGGGTGAACAATGAGCAGTTCTTC. This codes for CASSLGGVNNEQFF. J is TRBJ2-1 and V is TRBV5-1, with a tentative D call TRBD2 (6 bases). This CDR3 region has 14 residues. Trimming shortened V by 0 bases and J by 5 bases, and 9 bases separated the two germline ends. From germline, CDR1 is SGHRS and CDR2 YFSETQ.